This is a list of T cell receptor beta chains from one sample in a study of identifying expanded T cells in peripheral blood. Assay: immunoSEQ multiplex PCR; the TCRdb copy retains only in-frame clones and omits some. This sample has about 94,000 clones, with 88% found just once. The sequenced sample was blood. The receptors come from a person aged 18 to 75 in good health. The CDR3 runs from the conserved cysteine through the conserved F or W. A D gene is named only where the DNA matches it firmly. Clone size, where shown, is once, few, many, or a class for clones that have expanded.

D: NA; V: TRBV21-1; size: NA; J: TRBJ1-4; DNA: TGTGCCAGCATCTCTCCCCGGGCCGAGAGGGAAAAACTGTTTTTT; CDR3: CASISPRAEREKLFF
D: NA; V: TRBV18; size: NA; J: TRBJ1-1; DNA: TGTGCCAGCTCACCCCGGGACCAGGGAAGAAATGGTGAAGCTTTCTTT; CDR3: CASSPRDQGRNGEAFF
D: TRBD2; V: TRBV19; size: NA; J: TRBJ2-3; DNA: TGTGCCAGTAGTAGGCGGGAAAAGTACGGGGGGGATACGCAGTATTTT; CDR3: CASSRREKYGGDTQYF
D: NA; V: TRBV15; size: NA; J: TRBJ2-7; DNA: TGTGCCACCAGCAGAGAATTCACAGGCCCCTCCTACGAGCAGTACTTC; CDR3: CATSREFTGPSYEQYF
D: TRBD2; V: TRBV12-5; size: NA; J: TRBJ2-1; DNA: TGTGCTAGTGGTTTGGTACGGTCGGCTAGCGGGGGCTATGAGCAGTTCTTC; CDR3: CASGLVRSASGGYEQFF
D: TRBD2; V: TRBV6-4; size: once; J: TRBJ2-3; DNA: TGTGCCAGCAGTGAATCTACTAGCGGGGGACGAGATACGCAGTATTTT; CDR3: CASSESTSGGRDTQYF
D: NA; V: TRBV19; size: few; J: TRBJ1-2; DNA: TGTGCCAGTAGTATCCGGGACGGAGGGCACTATGGCTACACCTTC; CDR3: CASSIRDGGHYGYTF
D: TRBD1; V: TRBV5-1; size: NA; J: TRBJ1-6; DNA: TGCGCCAGCAGCCCGGGACAGGGGGGTTCACCCCTCCACTTT; CDR3: CASSPGQGGSPLHF
D: NA; V: TRBV6-6; size: NA; J: TRBJ2-1; DNA: TGTGCCAGCAGAAGAGGTCACTGGGGGAATGAGCAGTTCTTC; CDR3: CASRRGHWGNEQFF
D: NA; V: TRBV7-2; size: NA; J: TRBJ2-4; DNA: TGTGCCAGCAGCTTAGAGGCGTGGGACATTCAGTACTTC; CDR3: CASSLEAWDIQYF
D: NA; V: TRBV7-9; size: NA; J: TRBJ1-4; DNA: TGTGCCAGCAGCTTAGGGTATAGCCCAAGATCTCAGGATGAAAAACTGTTTTTT; CDR3: CASSLGYSPRSQDEKLFF
D: NA; V: TRBV5-5; size: few; J: TRBJ2-1; DNA: TGTGCCAGCAGCTTGGGACGGAACAATGAGCAGTTCTTC; CDR3: CASSLGRNNEQFF
D: TRBD1; V: TRBV9; size: NA; J: TRBJ2-1; DNA: TGTGCCAGCAGCTTAGGCAGTACAGGGGGTTGGGGTGAGCAGTTCTTC; CDR3: CASSLGSTGGWGEQFF
D: TRBD2; V: TRBV5-1; size: NA; J: TRBJ2-1; DNA: TGCGCCAGCAGGTGGCTAGCGGGACGTCCTGAGCAGTTCTTC; CDR3: CASRWLAGRPEQFF
D: NA; V: TRBV4-3; size: NA; J: TRBJ2-7; DNA: TGCGCCAGCAGCCAGCTAATGGGGGACGGAAGTTTCCCCTACGAGCAGTACTTC; CDR3: CASSQLMGDGSFPYEQYF
D: TRBD1; V: TRBV5-1; size: NA; J: TRBJ1-1; DNA: TGCGCCAGCAGCTTAAGACAGGGGAACACTGAAGCTTTCTTT; CDR3: CASSLRQGNTEAFF
D: NA; V: TRBV19; size: NA; J: TRBJ1-2; DNA: TGTGCCAGTAGTATAGCCAGCTATGGCTACACCTTC; CDR3: CASSIASYGYTF
D: TRBD1; V: TRBV9; size: NA; J: TRBJ2-7; DNA: TGTGCCAGCAGCTTGGGGACAGGGGAAATGGGGGAGCAGTACTTC; CDR3: CASSLGTGEMGEQYF
D: NA; V: TRBV5-1; size: NA; J: TRBJ1-1; DNA: TGCGCCAGCAGCTTGGCCGGGGGGTCCCGGGACACTGAAGCTTTCTTT; CDR3: CASSLAGGSRDTEAFF
D: NA; V: TRBV18; size: once; J: TRBJ1-6; DNA: TGTGCCAGCTCACCAGGCCCAGGGAATTCACCCCTCCACTTT; CDR3: CASSPGPGNSPLHF
D: TRBD1; V: TRBV6-5; size: NA; J: TRBJ2-7; DNA: TGTGCCAGCAACACACGGACAGGGGGCAGCTACGAGCAGTACTTC; CDR3: CASNTRTGGSYEQYF